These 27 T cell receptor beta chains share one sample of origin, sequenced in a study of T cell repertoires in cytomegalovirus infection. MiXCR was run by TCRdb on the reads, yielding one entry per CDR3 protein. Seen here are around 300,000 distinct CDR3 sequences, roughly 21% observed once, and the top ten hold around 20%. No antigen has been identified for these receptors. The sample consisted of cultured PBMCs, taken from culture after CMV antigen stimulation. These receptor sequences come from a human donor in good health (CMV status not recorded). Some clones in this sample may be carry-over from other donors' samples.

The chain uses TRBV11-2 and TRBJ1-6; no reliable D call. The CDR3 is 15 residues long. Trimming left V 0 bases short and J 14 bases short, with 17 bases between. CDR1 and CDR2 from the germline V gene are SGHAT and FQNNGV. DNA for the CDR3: TGTGCCAGCAGCTTAGATTCGAGTCCGGGGTTCACCCTCCACTTT. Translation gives CASSLDSSPGFTLHF.

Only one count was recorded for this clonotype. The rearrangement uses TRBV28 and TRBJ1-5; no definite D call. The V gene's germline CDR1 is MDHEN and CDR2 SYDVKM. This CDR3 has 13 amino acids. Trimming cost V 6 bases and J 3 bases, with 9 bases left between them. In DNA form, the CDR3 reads TGTGCCAGCAGCGGATGGGACAATCAGCCCCAGCATTTT. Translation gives CASSGWDNQPQHF.

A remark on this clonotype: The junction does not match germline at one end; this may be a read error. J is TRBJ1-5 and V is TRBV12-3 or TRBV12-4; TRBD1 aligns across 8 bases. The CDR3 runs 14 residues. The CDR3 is CTSSTTGTGQPQHF. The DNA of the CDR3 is TGTACCAGCAGCACCACAGGGACAGGACAGCCCCAGCATTTT.

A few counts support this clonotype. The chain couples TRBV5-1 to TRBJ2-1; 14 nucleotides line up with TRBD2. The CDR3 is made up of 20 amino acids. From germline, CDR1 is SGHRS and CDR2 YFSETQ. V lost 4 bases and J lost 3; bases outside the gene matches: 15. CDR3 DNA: TGCGCCAGCAGCCCGGGGTTGATTGGGACTAGCGGGAGACTCTACAATGAGCAGTTCTTC. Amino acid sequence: CASSPGLIGTSGRLYNEQFF.

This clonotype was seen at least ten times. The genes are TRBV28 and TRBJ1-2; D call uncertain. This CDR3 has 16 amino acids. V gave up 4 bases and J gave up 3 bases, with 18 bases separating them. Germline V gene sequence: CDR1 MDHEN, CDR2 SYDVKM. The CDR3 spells CASSSLWTNSHYGYTF. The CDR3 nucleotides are TGTGCCAGCAGTTCACTATGGACCAACTCCCACTATGGCTACACCTTC.

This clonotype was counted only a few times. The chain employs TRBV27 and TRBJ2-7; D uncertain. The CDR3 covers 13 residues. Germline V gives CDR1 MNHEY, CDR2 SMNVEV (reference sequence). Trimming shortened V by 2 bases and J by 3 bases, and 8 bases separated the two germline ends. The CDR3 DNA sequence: TGTGCCAGCAGTTTACTGACGAACTACGAGCAGTACTTC. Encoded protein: CASSLLTNYEQYF.

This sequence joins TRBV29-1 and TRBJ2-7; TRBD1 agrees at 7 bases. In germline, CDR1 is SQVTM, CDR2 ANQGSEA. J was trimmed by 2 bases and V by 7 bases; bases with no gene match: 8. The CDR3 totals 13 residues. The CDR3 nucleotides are TGCAGCGGGCTGGGACAGCAAACCTACGAGCAGTACTTC. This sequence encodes CSGLGQQTYEQYF.

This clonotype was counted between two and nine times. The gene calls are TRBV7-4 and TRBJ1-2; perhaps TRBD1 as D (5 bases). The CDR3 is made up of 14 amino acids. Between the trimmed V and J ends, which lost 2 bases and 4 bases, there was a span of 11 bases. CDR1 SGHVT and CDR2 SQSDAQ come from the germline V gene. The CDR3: CASSLKGSGYGYTF. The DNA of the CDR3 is TGTGCCAGCAGCTTAAAGGGGTCCGGCTATGGCTACACCTTC.

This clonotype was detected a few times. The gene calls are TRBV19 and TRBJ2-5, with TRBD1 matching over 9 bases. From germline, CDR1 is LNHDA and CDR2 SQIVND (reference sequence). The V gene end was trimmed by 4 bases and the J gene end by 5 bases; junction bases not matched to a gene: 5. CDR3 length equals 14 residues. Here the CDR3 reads CASSTTQGAETQYF. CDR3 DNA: TGTGCCAGTAGTACCACACAGGGGGCTGAGACCCAGTACTTC. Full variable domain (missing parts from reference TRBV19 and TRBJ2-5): DGGITQSPKYLFRKEGQNVTLSCEQNLNHDAMYWYRQDPGQGLRLIYYSQIVNDFQKGDIAEGYSVSREKKESFPLTVTSAQKNPTAFYLCASSTTQGAETQYFGPGTRLLVL.

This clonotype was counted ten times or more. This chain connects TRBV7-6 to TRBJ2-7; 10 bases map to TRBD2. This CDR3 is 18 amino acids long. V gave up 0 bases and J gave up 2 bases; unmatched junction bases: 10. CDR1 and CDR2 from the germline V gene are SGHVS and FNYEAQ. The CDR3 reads CASSLATASGSQTYEQYF. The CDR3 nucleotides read TGTGCCAGCAGCTTAGCGACGGCTAGCGGGAGCCAGACCTACGAGCAGTACTTC.

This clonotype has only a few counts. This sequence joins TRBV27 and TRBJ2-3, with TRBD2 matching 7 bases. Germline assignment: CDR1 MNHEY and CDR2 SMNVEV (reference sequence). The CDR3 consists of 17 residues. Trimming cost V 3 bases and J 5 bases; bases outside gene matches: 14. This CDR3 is CASSFPSRAGVKDTQYF. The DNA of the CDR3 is TGTGCCAGCAGTTTCCCCTCCCGGGCGGGAGTGAAAGATACGCAGTATTTT.

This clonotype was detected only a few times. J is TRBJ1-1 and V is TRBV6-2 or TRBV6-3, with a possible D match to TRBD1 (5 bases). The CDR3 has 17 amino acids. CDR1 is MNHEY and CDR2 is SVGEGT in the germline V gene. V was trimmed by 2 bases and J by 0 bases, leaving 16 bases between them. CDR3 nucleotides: TGTGCCAGCAGTTACACTCTCCCGGGACGGTTGAACACTGAAGCTTTCTTT. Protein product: CASSYTLPGRLNTEAFF.

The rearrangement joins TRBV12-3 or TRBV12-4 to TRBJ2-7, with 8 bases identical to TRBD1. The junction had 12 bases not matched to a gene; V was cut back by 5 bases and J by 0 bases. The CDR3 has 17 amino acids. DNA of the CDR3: TGTGCCAGCAGTACTCTCCCTAACAGGGGGTGCTCCTACGAGCAGTACGTC. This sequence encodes CASSTLPNRGCSYEQYV.

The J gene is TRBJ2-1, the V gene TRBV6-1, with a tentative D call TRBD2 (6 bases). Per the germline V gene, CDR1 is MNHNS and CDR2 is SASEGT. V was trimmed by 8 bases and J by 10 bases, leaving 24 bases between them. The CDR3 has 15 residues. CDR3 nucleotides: TGTGCCAGCCTACACCGGGACTTGCTAACCATCGAGCAGTTCTTC. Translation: CASLHRDLLTIEQFF.

CDR3 DNA: TGCAGTGCTAGAGGGTGGACAGGGGATACTGAAGCTTTCTTT. Its translation is CSARGWTGDTEAFF. V and J are TRBV20-1 and TRBJ1-1, with 9 bases identical to TRBD1. CDR3 length: 14 residues. The J segment lost 5 bases and the V segment lost 1 base, leaving 5 bases of the junction unmatched. From germline, CDR1 is DFQATT and CDR2 SNEGSKA (reference sequence).

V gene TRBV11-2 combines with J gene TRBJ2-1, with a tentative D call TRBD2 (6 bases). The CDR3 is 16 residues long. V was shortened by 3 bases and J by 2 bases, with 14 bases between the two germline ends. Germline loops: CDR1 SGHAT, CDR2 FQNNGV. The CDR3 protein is CASSFFGGSPYNEQFF. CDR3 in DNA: TGTGCCAGCAGCTTTTTCGGGGGTAGTCCCTACAATGAGCAGTTCTTC.

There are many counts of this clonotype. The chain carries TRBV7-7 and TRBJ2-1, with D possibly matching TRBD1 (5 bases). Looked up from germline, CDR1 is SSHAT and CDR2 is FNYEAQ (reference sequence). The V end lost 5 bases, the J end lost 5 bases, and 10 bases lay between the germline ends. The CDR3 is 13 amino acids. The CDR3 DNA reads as TGTGCCAGCAGCCCAGACAGCGACAATGAGCAGTTCTTC. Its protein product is CASSPDSDNEQFF.

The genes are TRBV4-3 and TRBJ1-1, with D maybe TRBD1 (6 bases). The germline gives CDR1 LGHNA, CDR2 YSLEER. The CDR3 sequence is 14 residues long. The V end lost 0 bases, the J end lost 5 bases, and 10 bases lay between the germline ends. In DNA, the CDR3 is TGCGCCAGCAGCCAAGATTCAAGGGGGACTGAAGCTTTCTTT. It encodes CASSQDSRGTEAFF.

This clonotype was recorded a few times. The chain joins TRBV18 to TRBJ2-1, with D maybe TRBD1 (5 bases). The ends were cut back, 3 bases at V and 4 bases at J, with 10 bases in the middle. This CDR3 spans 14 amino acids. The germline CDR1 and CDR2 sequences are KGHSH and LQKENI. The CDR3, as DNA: TGTGCCAGCTCACCCCCGGACAAGTACAATGAGCAGTTCTTC. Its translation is CASSPPDKYNEQFF. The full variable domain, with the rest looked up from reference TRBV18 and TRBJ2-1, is NAGVMQNPRHLVRRRGQEARLRCSPMKGHSHVYWYRQLPEEGLKFMVYLQKENIIDESGMPKERFSAEFPKEGPSILRIQQVVRGDSAAYFCASSPPDKYNEQFFGPGTRLTVL.

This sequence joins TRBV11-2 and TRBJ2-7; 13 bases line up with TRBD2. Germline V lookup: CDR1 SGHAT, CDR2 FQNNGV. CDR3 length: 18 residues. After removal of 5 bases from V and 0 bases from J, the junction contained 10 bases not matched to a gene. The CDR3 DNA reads TGTGCCAGCAGCCTAAAGGCACTAGCGGGAGGGAGCTCCTACGAGCAGTACGTC. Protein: CASSLKALAGGSSYEQYV.

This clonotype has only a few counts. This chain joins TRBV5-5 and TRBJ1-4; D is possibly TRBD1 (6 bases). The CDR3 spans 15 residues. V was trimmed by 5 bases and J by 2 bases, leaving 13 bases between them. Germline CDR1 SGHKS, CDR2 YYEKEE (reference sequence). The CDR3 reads CASSQGPVTNEKLFF. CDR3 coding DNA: TGTGCCAGCAGTCAGGGGCCGGTCACTAATGAAAAACTGTTTTTT.

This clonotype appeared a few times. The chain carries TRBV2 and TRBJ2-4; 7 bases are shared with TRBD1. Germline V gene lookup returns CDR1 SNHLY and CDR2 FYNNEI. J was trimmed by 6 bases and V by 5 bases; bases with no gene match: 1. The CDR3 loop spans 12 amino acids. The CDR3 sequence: CASSWDRNIQYF. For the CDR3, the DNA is TGTGCCAGCAGTTGGGACAGAAACATTCAGTACTTC.

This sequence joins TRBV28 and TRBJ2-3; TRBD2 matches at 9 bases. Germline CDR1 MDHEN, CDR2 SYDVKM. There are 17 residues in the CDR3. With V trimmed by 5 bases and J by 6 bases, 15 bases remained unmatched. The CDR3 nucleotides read TGTGCCAGCAGTCCAGACTTCAGCGGGAGGTTCGGGGATACGCAGTATTTT. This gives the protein CASSPDFSGRFGDTQYF.

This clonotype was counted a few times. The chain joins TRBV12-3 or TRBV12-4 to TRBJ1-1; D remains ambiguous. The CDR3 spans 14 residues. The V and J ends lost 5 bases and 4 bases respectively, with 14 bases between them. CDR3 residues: CASSPSDRGTEAFF. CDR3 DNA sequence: TGTGCCAGCAGTCCTTCAGATCGGGGCACTGAAGCTTTCTTT.

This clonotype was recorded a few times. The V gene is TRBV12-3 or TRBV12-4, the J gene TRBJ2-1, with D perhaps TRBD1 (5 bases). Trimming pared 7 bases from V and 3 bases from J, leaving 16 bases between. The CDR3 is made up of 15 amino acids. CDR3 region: CASTPALGLYNEQFF. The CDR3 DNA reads TGTGCCAGCACTCCTGCCCTGGGGCTCTACAATGAGCAGTTCTTC.

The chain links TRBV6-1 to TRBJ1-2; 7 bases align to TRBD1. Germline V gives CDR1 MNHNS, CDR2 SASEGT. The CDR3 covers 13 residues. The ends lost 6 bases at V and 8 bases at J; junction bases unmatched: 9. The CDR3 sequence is CASRVGTDGGYTF. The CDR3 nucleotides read TGTGCCAGCAGAGTCGGGACAGACGGCGGCTACACCTTC.

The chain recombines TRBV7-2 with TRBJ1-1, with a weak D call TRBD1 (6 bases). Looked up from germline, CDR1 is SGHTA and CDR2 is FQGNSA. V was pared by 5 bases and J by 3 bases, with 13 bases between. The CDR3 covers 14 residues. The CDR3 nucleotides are TGTGCCAGCAGCCCCAGGGGTTCAGACACTGAAGCTTTCTTT. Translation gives CASSPRGSDTEAFF.